This TCR beta chain derives from a study of blood T cell repertoires in COVID-19. As for the study in general: Samples of COVID-19 (acute and convalescent) were obtained from the United States, Italy and Spain. The analysed material was cDNA or gDNA that came from T cells, B-cell-depleted T cells, or PBMCs.

Here immunoSEQ multiplex PCR was the method, and the copy in TCRdb shows in-frame clones only, minus some. The sample lists around 180,000 clones, around nine tenths occurring once. Germline V CDR1 and CDR2: SGHTA, FQGNSA. Unmatched junction bases numbered 7, after V lost 6 bases and J lost 5 bases. The CDR3 has 15 residues. What was sequenced was peripheral blood. The rearrangement uses TRBV7-2 and TRBJ2-3; 11 nucleotides agree with TRBD1. This TCR was recovered from a human donor in a cohort sampled during active COVID-19. As DNA, the CDR3 is TGTGCCAGCAGGACATGGACAGGGGGCAGAGATACGCAGTATTTT. It specifies CASRTWTGGRDTQYF.